This entry lists 26 T cell receptor beta chains sequenced from one sample in a study of blood T cell repertoires in COVID-19. The data were produced by immunoSEQ multiplex PCR, yet TCRdb's version contains in-frame clones alone and is incomplete. The data hold more than 250,000 clones, with about 89% observed a single time. Sequencing was performed on peripheral blood. The receptors originated from a man younger than 30 who had recovered from COVID-19.

This clone was detected once. The gene calls are TRBV24-1 and TRBJ2-2, with D perhaps TRBD2 (5 bases). V dropped 4 bases and J dropped 2 bases, with 10 bases sitting between them. The CDR3 consists of 15 residues. CDR1 is KGHDR and CDR2 is SFDVKD in the germline V gene. CDR3 DNA: TGTGCCACCAGTGACCCCGGACTTAACACCGGGGAGCTGTTTTTT. This codes for CATSDPGLNTGELFF.

This clone was detected a few times. The gene calls are TRBV5-4 and TRBJ2-7, with 8 bases lining up with TRBD2. CDR3 size: 16 residues. The germline CDR1 and CDR2 sequences are SGHNT and YYREEE (reference sequence). V lost 4 bases and J lost 0; bases outside the gene matches: 9. CDR3 in amino acids: CASSTPGRADSYEQYF. CDR3 nucleotide sequence: TGTGCCAGCAGCACCCCCGGGAGGGCCGACTCCTACGAGCAGTACTTC.

The CDR3 protein is CASSFTPNTEAFF. The DNA of the CDR3 is TGTGCCAGCAGCTTTACACCGAACACTGAAGCTTTCTTT. The chain links TRBV12-3 or TRBV12-4 to TRBJ1-1; D is undetermined. This CDR3 has 13 residues. The V gene lost 6 bases and the J gene lost 1 base, with 9 bases spanning the gap.

V gene TRBV5-8 combines with J gene TRBJ1-2; maybe TRBD1 (5 bases). V lost 2 bases and J 4 bases, leaving 9 bases between the germline ends. The V gene's germline CDR1 is SGHTS and CDR2 YDEGEE. The CDR3 covers 13 residues. The CDR3 DNA follows: TGTGCCAGCAGCTTTGGAAGGGGCTATGGCTACACCTTC. It codes for CASSFGRGYGYTF.

As DNA, the CDR3 is TGTGCCAGCGGATATCAACAGGGTTCGAGTTCACCCCTCCACTTT. It encodes CASGYQQGSSSPLHF. The chain recombines TRBV6-5 with TRBJ1-6; D possibly corresponds to TRBD1 (6 bases). Looked up from germline, CDR1 is MNHEY and CDR2 is SVGAGI. V was trimmed by 8 bases and J by 9 bases, leaving 20 bases between them. The length of the CDR3 is 15 residues.

The chain has TRBV2 and TRBJ1-1; a weak D match, TRBD1 (5 bases). V dropped 4 bases and J dropped 10 bases, with 13 bases sitting between them. The CDR3 spans 12 residues. Per the germline V gene, CDR1 is SNHLY and CDR2 is FYNNEI. Here the CDR3 DNA reads TGTGCCAGCAGTGTAGGTGGCGGGGGAGCTTTCTTT. It translates to CASSVGGGGAFF.

The chain combines TRBV6-5 with TRBJ2-7, with a weak D call TRBD2 (6 bases). Trimming shortened V by 0 bases and J by 3 bases, and 15 bases separated the two germline ends. CDR1 is MNHEY, CDR2 SVGAGI, per germline. The CDR3 is made up of 16 amino acids. CDR3 nucleotide sequence: TGTGCCAGCAGTTACTCAATGCAGGGAGGATTCTACGAGCAGTACTTC. Encoded protein: CASSYSMQGGFYEQYF.

The V and J genes are TRBV13 and TRBJ2-3, with D perhaps TRBD2 (6 bases). CDR1 PRHDT and CDR2 FYEKMQ come from the germline V gene (reference sequence). This CDR3 has 13 residues. V was cut by 5 bases and J by 5 bases, with 11 bases left in between. The CDR3 spells CASSAAGIDTQYF. The CDR3 DNA sequence: TGTGCCAGCAGCGCCGCGGGGATAGATACGCAGTATTTT. The variable domain in full, with the rest retrieved from reference TRBV13 and TRBJ2-3, is AAGVIQSPRHLIKEKRETATLKCYPIPRHDTVYWYQQGPGQDPQFLISFYEKMQSDKGSIPDRFSAQQFSDYHSELNMSSLELGDSALYFCASSAAGIDTQYFGPGTRLTVL.

The rearrangement joins TRBV6-5 to TRBJ2-4; 11 bases line up with TRBD1. Trimming cost V 6 bases and J 5 bases; bases outside gene matches: 3. Germline lookup yields CDR1 MNHEY and CDR2 SVGAGI. This CDR3 contains 14 residues. CDR3 DNA sequence: TGTGCCAGCAGATTGGACAGGGGGCAAAACATTCAGTACTTC. Its translation is CASRLDRGQNIQYF.

The chain employs TRBV7-9 and TRBJ2-2; 11 bases are a match to TRBD1. With 5 bases clipped from V and 5 bases from J, the junction kept 16 bases outside the gene matches. This CDR3 has 19 residues. The germline V gene has CDR1 SEHNR and CDR2 FQNEAQ (reference sequence). The CDR3 coding sequence is TGTGCCAGCAGCCATCCTGGGACCGGGACAGGGGGGTTTACCGGGGAGCTGTTTTTT. This sequence encodes CASSHPGTGTGGFTGELFF.

The rearrangement links TRBV5-1 to TRBJ2-7; 9 bases agree with TRBD2. Germline CDR1 is SGHRS and CDR2 is YFSETQ. Unmatched junction bases numbered 7, after V lost 5 bases and J lost 4 bases. CDR3 length equals 14 residues. The CDR3 DNA reads TGCGCCAGCAGGGCGGCGGGAGGGCCGTACGAGCAGTACTTC. Translation: CASRAAGGPYEQYF.

This clone appeared a few times. The chain couples TRBV29-1 to TRBJ1-2, with no clear D. V was trimmed by 1 base and J by 7 bases, leaving 10 bases between them. The germline V gene has CDR1 SQVTM and CDR2 ANQGSEA. The CDR3 length is 12 residues. This CDR3 is CSVEVPPGGYTF. CDR3 coding DNA: TGCAGCGTTGAAGTCCCCCCGGGTGGCTACACCTTC.

The rearrangement uses TRBV4-1 and TRBJ2-1; D call uncertain. In germline, CDR1 is MGHRA, CDR2 YSYEKL. V shed 2 bases and J shed 8 bases, with 10 bases lying between them. The CDR3 is 13 residues long. Here the CDR3 DNA reads TGCGCCAGCAGCCAATACGGTTTGGATGAGCAGTTCTTC. Encoded protein: CASSQYGLDEQFF.

The CDR3 region has the DNA TGTGCCAGCAGCCAAGATGGTCAGGGGTACAATCAGCCCCAGCATTTT. Residues: CASSQDGQGYNQPQHF. J is TRBJ1-5 and V is TRBV4-2; maybe TRBD1 (6 bases). Germline CDR1 and CDR2: LGHNA and YNFKEQ. The CDR3 is made up of 16 amino acids. Trimming took off 0 bases at V and 3 bases at J, with 12 bases between the two ends.

Here the CDR3 reads CASGLVETGAFF. The CDR3 coding sequence is TGTGCTAGTGGTTTGGTAGAAACAGGTGCTTTCTTT. The gene calls are TRBV12-5 and TRBJ1-1, with a tentative D call TRBD1 (5 bases). V was pared by 0 bases and J by 11 bases, with 10 bases between. Germline lookup yields CDR1 LGHNT and CDR2 FRNRAP. There are 12 residues in the CDR3.

The chain carries TRBV7-8 and TRBJ1-2; 9 nucleotides line up with TRBD1. V shed 5 bases, J shed 8 bases, and the junction held 15 bases outside the gene matches. The CDR3 extends over 16 amino acids. Germline CDR1 SGHVS, CDR2 FQNEAQ. CDR3 residues: CASSPRTGALKEGYTF. The DNA of the CDR3 is TGTGCCAGCAGCCCCCGGACAGGGGCCCTTAAGGAGGGCTACACCTTC.

This chain connects TRBV18 to TRBJ1-2, with 9 bases fitting TRBD1. Germline-derived CDR1 and CDR2 are KGHSH and LQKENI. This CDR3 has 15 residues. The V and J ends lost 3 bases and 3 bases, in that order; junction bases with no gene match: 5. CDR3 sequence: CASSPIQGAYYGYTF. The CDR3, as DNA: TGTGCCAGCTCACCCATACAGGGGGCGTACTATGGCTACACCTTC.

The V gene is TRBV7-9, the J gene TRBJ2-2; D is possibly TRBD1 (6 bases). Germline V CDR1 and CDR2: SEHNR, FQNEAQ (reference sequence). This CDR3 contains 14 residues. V was cut by 8 bases and J by 4 bases, with 14 bases left in between. CDR3 in amino acids: CASPNAGVTGELFF. The CDR3 region has the DNA TGTGCCAGCCCAAATGCAGGGGTCACCGGGGAGCTGTTTTTT. Full variable domain (outside the CDR3, taken from reference TRBV7-9 and TRBJ2-2): DTGVSQNPRHKITKRGQNVTFRCDPISEHNRLYWYRQTLGQGPEFLTYFQNEAQLEKSRLLSDRFSAERPKGSFSTLEIQRTEQGDSAMYLCASPNAGVTGELFFGEGSRLTVL.

This clone appeared a few times. The genes are TRBV21-1 and TRBJ2-2; TRBD2, the table's D call, lacks a check against the DNA. TRBV21-1 is a pseudogene. The length of the CDR3 is 16 residues. CDR3 amino acids: CASSKEEGSNTGELFF. The CDR3 bases are TGTGCCAGCAGCAAAGAGGAGGGTTCGAACACCGGGGAGCTGTTTTTT.

This sequence joins TRBV9 and TRBJ1-2; 9 nucleotides match TRBD1. The V gene end was trimmed by 4 bases and the J gene end by 7 bases; junction bases not matched to a gene: 14. Germline V gives CDR1 SGDLS, CDR2 YYNGEE. The CDR3 length is 16 residues. The CDR3 sequence is CASSLGLLTGGGGYTF. CDR3 nucleotides: TGTGCCAGCAGCCTCGGTCTATTGACAGGGGGAGGTGGCTACACCTTC.

The chain is built from TRBV5-4 and TRBJ1-1; weak D call: TRBD1 (6 bases). This CDR3 is built from 12 residues. V was clipped by 0 bases and J by 9 bases, with 9 bases between them. CDR1 and CDR2 from the germline V gene are SGHNT and YYREEE (reference sequence). CDR3 loop: CASSLDRAQAFF. In DNA form, the CDR3 reads TGTGCCAGCAGCTTGGACAGGGCACAAGCTTTCTTT. The complete variable domain, with remaining parts taken from reference TRBV5-4 and TRBJ1-1, reads ETGVTQSPTHLIKTRGQQVTLRCSSQSGHNTVSWYQQALGQGPQFIFQYYREEENGRGNFPPRFSGLQFPNYSSELNVNALELDDSALYLCASSLDRAQAFFGQGTRLTVV.

V and J are TRBV15 and TRBJ2-1, with TRBD1 identical over 9 bases. Germline CDR1 and CDR2: LNHNV and YYDKDF (reference sequence). The trim removed 5 bases at V and 2 bases at J, leaving 4 bases unmatched. The CDR3 has 15 amino acids. In DNA, the CDR3 is TGTGCCACCAGCGGGGGACAGGGCGCCTACAATGAGCAGTTCTTC. This gives the protein CATSGGQGAYNEQFF.

This rearrangement joins TRBV9 to TRBJ1-1; D gene uncertain. The germline CDR1 and CDR2 sequences are SGDLS and YYNGEE. There are 13 residues in the CDR3. Trimming stripped 4 bases from V and 0 bases from J, with 7 bases between. In DNA, the CDR3 is TGTGCCAGCAGCACGGTTATGAACACTGAAGCTTTCTTT. Translated: CASSTVMNTEAFF.

This chain connects TRBV4-3 to TRBJ1-1, with no clear D. Trimming removed 6 bases at V and 4 bases at J, with 18 bases between. The CDR3 has 15 residues. Germline CDR1 LGHNA, CDR2 YSLEER. The CDR3 spells CASSPRQAGGTEAFF. CDR3 sequence (DNA): TGCGCCAGCAGTCCCCGCCAGGCGGGCGGCACTGAAGCTTTCTTT.

This sequence joins TRBV19 and TRBJ2-2; D not certain. The V end lost 4 bases, the J end lost 8 bases, and 11 bases lay between the germline ends. The germline V gene has CDR1 LNHDA and CDR2 SQIVND (reference sequence). This CDR3 contains 13 residues. The CDR3 DNA reads as TGTGCCAGTAGTACCATAGATAGAGGGGAGCTGTTTTTT. It specifies CASSTIDRGELFF.

The rearrangement joins TRBV5-1 to TRBJ2-7; D is undetermined. The CDR3 is made up of 13 amino acids. Trimming pared 5 bases from V and 0 bases from J, leaving 9 bases between. Germline values: CDR1 SGHRS, CDR2 YFSETQ. CDR3 coding DNA: TGCGCCAGCAGATCAGCGAGCTCCTACGAGCAGTACTTC. This translates into CASRSASSYEQYF.